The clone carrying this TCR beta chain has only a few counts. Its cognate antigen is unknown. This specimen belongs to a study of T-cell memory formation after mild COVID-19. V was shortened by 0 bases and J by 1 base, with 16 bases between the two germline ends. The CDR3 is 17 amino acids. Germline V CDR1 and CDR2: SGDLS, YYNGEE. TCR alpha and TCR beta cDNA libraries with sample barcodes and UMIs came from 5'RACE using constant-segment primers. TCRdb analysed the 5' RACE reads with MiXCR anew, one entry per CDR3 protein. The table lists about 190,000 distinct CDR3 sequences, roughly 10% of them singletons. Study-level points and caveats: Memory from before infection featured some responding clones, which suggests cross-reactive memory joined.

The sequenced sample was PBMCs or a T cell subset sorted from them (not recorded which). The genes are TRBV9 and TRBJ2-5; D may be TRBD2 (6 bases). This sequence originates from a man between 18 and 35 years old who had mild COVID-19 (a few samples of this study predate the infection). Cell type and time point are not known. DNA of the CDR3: TGTGCCAGCAGCGTAGGAGCAGCGGGTGCCCTCCAAGAGACCCAGTACTTC. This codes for CASSVGAAGALQETQYF.